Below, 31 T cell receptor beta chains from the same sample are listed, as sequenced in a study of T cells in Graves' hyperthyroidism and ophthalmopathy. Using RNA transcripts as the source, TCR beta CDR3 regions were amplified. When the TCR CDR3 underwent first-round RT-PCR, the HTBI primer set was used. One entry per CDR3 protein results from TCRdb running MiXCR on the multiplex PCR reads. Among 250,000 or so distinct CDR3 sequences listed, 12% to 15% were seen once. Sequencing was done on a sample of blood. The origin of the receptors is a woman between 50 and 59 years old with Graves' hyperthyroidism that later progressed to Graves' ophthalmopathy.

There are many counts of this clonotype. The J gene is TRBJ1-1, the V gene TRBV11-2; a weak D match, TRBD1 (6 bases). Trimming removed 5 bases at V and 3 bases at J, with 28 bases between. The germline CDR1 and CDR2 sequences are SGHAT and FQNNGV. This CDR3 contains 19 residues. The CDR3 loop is CASSNSPWIGGGVDTEAFF. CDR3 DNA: TGTGCCAGCAGCAATTCCCCGTGGATCGGGGGCGGAGTGGACACTGAAGCTTTCTTT.

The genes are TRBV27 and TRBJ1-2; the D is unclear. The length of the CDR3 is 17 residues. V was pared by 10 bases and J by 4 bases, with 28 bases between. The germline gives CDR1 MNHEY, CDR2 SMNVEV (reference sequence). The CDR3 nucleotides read TGTGCCACCCGCCCCGATCCCCTCAGGCCAACCGTCTATGGCTACACCTTC. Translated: CATRPDPLRPTVYGYTF.

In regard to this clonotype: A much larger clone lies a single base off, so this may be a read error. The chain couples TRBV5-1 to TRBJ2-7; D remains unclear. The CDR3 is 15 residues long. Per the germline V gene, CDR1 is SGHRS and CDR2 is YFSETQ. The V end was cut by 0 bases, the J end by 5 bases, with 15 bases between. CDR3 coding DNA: TGCGCCAGCAGCTTGGAACCAGGTCTTGTCCACGAGCAGTACTTC. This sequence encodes CASSLEPGLVHEQYF.

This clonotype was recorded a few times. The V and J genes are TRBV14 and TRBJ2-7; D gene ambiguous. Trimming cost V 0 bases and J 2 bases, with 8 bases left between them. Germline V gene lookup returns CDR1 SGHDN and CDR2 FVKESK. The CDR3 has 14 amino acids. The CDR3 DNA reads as TGTGCCAGCAGCCAAGATGGTGGAGCCTACGAGCAGTACTTC. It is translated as CASSQDGGAYEQYF.

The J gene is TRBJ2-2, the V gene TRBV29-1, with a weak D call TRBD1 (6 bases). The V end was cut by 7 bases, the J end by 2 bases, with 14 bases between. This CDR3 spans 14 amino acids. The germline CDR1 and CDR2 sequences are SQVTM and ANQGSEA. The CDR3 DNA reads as TGCAGCGCCAGCCAACAGGGAAACACCGGGGAGCTGTTTTTT. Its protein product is CSASQQGNTGELFF.

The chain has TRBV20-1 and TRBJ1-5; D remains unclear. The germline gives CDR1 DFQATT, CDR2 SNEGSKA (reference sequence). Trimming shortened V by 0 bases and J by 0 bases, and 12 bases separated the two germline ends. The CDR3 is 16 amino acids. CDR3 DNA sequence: TGCAGTGCTAGAGAGATAACCCGGAATAGCAATCAGCCCCAGCATTTT. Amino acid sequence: CSAREITRNSNQPQHF.

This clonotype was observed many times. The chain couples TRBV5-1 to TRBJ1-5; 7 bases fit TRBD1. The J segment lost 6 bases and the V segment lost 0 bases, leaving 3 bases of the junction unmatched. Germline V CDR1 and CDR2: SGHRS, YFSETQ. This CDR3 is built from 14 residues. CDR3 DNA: TGCGCCAGCAGCTTGGAGGGGGCCGGTCAGCCCCAGCATTTT. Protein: CASSLEGAGQPQHF.

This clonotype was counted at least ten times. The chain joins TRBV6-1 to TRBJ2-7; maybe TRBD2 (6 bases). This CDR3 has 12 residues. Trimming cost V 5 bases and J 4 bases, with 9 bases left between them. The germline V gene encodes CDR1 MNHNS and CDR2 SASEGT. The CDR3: CASSSGTYEQYF. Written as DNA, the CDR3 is TGTGCCAGCAGTTCCGGGACTTACGAGCAGTACTTC.

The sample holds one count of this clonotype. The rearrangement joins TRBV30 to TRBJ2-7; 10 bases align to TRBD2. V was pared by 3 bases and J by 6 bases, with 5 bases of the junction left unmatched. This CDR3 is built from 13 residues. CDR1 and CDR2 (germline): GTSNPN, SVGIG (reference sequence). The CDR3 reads CAWRLAGVIEQYF. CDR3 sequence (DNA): TGTGCCTGGAGGCTAGCGGGAGTAATCGAGCAGTACTTC.

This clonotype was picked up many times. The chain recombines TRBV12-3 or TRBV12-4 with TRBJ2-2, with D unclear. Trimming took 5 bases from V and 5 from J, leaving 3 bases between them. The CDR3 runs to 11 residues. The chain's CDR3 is CASSRTGELFF. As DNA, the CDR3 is TGTGCCAGCAGTCGAACCGGGGAGCTGTTTTTT.

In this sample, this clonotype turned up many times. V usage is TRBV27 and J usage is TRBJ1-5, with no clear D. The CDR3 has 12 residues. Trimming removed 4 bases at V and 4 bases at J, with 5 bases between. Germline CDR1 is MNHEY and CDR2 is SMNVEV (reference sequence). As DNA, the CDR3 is TGTGCCAGCAGTTCCACTAATCAGCCCCAGCATTTT. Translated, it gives CASSSTNQPQHF.

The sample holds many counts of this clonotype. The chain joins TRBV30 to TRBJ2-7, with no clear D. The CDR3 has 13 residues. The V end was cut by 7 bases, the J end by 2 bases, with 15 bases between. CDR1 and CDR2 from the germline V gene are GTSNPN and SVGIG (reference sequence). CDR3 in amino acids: CAFVAPSTYEQYF. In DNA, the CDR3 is TGTGCCTTCGTAGCCCCATCCACCTACGAGCAGTACTTC. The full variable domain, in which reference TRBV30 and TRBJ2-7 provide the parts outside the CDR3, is SQTIHQWPATLVQPVGSPLSLECTVEGTSNPNLYWYRQAAGRGLQLLFYSVGIGQISSEVPQNLSASRPQDRQFILSSKKLLLSDSGFYLCAFVAPSTYEQYFGPGTRLTVT.

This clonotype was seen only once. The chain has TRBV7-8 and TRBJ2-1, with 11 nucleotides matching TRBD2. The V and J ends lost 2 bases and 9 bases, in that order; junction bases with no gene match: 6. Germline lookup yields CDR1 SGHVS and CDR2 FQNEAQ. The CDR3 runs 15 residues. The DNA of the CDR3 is TGTGCCAGCAGCTTATTTAGCGGGAGGGCCGGTGAGCAGTTCTTC. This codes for CASSLFSGRAGEQFF.

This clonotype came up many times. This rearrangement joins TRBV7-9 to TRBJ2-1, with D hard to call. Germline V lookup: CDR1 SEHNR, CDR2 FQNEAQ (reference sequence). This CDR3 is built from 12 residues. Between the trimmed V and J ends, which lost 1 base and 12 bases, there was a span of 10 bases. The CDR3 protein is CASSLGWDGQFF. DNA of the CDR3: TGTGCCAGCAGCTTAGGTTGGGATGGGCAGTTCTTC.

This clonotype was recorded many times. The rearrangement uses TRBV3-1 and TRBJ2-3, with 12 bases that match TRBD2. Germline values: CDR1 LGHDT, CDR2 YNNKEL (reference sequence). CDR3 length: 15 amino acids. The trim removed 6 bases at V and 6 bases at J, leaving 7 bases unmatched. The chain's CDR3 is CASRPGLAGRDTQYF. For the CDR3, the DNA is TGTGCCAGCAGACCAGGACTAGCGGGACGGGATACGCAGTATTTT.

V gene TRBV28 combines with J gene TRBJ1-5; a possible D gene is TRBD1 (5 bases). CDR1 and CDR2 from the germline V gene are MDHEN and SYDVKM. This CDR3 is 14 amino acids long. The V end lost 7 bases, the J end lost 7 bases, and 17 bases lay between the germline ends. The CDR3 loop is CASTLGGAQQPQHF. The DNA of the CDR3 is TGTGCCAGCACCTTGGGAGGGGCGCAGCAGCCCCAGCATTTT.

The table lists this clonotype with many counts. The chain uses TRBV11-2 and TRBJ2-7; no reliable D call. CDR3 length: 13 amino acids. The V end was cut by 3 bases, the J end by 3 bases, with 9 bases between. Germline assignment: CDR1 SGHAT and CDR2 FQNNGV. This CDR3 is CASSFSGDYEQYF. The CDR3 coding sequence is TGTGCCAGCAGCTTTAGTGGAGACTACGAGCAGTACTTC.

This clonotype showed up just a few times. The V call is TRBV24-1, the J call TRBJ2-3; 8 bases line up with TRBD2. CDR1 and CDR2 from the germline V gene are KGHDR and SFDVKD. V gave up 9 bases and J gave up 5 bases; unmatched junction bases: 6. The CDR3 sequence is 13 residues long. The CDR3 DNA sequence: TGTGCCACCGGACTAGCCACTAGAGATACGCAGTATTTT. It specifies CATGLATRDTQYF.

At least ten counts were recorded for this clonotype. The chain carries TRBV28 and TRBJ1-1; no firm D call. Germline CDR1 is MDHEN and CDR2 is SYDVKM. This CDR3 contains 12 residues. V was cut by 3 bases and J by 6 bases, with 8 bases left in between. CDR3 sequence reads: CASSFPLSEAFF. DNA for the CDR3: TGTGCCAGCAGTTTTCCCTTGTCTGAAGCTTTCTTT.

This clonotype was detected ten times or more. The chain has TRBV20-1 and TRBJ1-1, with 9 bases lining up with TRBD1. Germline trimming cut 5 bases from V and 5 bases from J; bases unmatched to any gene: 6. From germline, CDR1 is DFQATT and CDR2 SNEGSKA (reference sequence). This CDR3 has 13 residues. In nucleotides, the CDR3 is TGCAGTGCTTGGCGACAGGGGGTAACTGAAGCTTTCTTT. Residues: CSAWRQGVTEAFF.

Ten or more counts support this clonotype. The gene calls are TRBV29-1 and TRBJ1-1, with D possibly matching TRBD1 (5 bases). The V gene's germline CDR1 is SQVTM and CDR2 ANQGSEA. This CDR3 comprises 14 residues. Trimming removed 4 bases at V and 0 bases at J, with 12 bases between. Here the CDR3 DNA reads TGCAGCGTTGGTTGGGGGGAGGTGAACACTGAAGCTTTCTTT. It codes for CSVGWGEVNTEAFF.

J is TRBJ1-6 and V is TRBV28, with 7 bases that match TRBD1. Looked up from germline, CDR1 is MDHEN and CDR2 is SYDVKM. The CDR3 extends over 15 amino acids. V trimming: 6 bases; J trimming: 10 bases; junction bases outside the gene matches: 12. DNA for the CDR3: TGTGCCAGCAGCACGGACAGGAATCCGGGCTCACCCCTCCACTTT. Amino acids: CASSTDRNPGSPLHF.

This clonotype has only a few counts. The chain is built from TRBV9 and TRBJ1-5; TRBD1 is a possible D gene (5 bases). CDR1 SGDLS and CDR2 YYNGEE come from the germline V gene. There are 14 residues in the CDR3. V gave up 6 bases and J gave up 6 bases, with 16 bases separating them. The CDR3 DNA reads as TGTGCCAGCAACCCAGGAGGAGGGGCTCAGCCCCAGCATTTT. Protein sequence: CASNPGGGAQPQHF.

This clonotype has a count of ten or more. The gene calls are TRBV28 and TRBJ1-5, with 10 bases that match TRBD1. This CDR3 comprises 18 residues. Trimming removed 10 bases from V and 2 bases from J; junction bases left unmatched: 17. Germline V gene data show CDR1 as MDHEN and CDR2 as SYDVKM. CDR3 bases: TGTGCCAACAGCCTGGACCTCACCGGGACAGGGGGCAATCAGCCCCAGCATTTT. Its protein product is CANSLDLTGTGGNQPQHF.

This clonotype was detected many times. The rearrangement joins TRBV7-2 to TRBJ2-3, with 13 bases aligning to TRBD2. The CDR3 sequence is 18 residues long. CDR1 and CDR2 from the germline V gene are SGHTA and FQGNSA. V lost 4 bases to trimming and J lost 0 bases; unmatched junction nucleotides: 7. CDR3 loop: CASSSGTSGIHSTDTQYF. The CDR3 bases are TGTGCCAGCAGCTCCGGGACTAGCGGGATCCATAGCACAGATACGCAGTATTTT.

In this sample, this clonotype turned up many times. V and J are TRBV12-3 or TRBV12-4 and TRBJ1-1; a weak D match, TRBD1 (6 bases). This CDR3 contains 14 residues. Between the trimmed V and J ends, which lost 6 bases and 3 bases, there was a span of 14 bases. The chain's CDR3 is CASRHRVLYTEAFF. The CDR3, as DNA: TGTGCCAGCAGGCACAGGGTTCTTTACACTGAAGCTTTCTTT.

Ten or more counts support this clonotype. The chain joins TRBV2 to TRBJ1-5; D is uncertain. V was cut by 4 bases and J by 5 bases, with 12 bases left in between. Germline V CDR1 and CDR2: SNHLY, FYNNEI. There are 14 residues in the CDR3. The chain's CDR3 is CASSGPLPHQPQHF. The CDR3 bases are TGTGCCAGCAGTGGGCCTTTACCCCATCAGCCCCAGCATTTT.

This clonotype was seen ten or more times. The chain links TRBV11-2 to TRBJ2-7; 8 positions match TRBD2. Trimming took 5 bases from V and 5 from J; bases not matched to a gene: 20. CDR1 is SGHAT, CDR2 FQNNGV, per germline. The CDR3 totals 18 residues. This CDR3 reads CASSPSRGWLAGFHEQYF. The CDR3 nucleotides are TGTGCCAGCAGCCCAAGTAGGGGGTGGCTAGCGGGTTTCCACGAGCAGTACTTC. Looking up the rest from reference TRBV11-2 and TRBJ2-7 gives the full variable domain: EAGVAQSPRYKIIEKRQSVAFWCNPISGHATLYWYQQILGQGPKLLIQFQNNGVVDDSQLPKDRFSAERLKGVDSTLKIQPAKLEDSAVYLCASSPSRGWLAGFHEQYFGPGTRLTVT.

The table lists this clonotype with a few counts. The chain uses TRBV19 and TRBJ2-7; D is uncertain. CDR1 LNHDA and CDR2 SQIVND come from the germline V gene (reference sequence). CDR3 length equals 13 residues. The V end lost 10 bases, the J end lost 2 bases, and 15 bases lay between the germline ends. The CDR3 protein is CATRYAPAYEQYF. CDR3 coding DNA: TGTGCCACTCGATACGCGCCAGCCTACGAGCAGTACTTC.

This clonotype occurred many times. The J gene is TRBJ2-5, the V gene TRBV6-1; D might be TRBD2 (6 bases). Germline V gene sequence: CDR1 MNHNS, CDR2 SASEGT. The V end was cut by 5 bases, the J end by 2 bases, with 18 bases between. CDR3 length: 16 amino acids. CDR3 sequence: CASSSPIGGRQETQYF. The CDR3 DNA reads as TGTGCCAGCAGTTCACCAATCGGGGGTCGACAAGAGACCCAGTACTTC.

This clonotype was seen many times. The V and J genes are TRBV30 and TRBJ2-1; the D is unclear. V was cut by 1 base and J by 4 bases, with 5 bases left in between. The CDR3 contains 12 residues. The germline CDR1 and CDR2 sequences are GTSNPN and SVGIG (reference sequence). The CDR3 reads CAWSGGYNEQFF. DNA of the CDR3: TGTGCCTGGAGTGGGGGTTACAATGAGCAGTTCTTC.